This T cell receptor (beta chain) stems from a study of blood T cell repertoires in COVID-19. TCRdb's copy holds only in-frame clones and misses some; the assay was immunoSEQ multiplex PCR. The table lists some 200,000 clones, 70% to 90% of them singletons. The CDR3 extends over 14 amino acids. With V trimmed by 8 bases and J by 8 bases, 9 bases remained unmatched. The germline V gene encodes CDR1 LGHDT and CDR2 YNNKEL (reference sequence). The gene calls are TRBV3-1 (or the pseudogene TRBV3-2) and TRBJ1-4, with 9 bases lining up with TRBD1. Material for sequencing was peripheral blood. The sequence was obtained from a man aged 35-49 years with active or convalescent COVID-19. The chain's CDR3 is CASYKGQGWEKLFF. For the CDR3, the DNA is TGTGCCAGCTATAAGGGACAGGGTTGGGAAAAACTGTTTTTT.